These T cell receptor beta chains were read from a single sample in a study of shared clonotypes between healthy human individuals. The assay was immunoSEQ multiplex PCR, and TCRdb's table has in-frame clones only and misses some. The sample yields about 470,000 clones, about 76% seen once. The specimen sequenced was PBMCs. These receptors were obtained from a middle-aged woman in good health. Some clones in this sample may be carry-over from other donors' samples. CDR3s include the opening cysteine and the closing phenylalanine or tryptophan. D genes are given only for firm matches. Clone size is not always given. Where it is, it says once, few, many or a class for expanded clones.

J gene	D gene	clone size	V gene	CDR3 DNA	CDR3 protein
TRBJ1-1	.	.	TRBV5-4	TGTGCCAGCAGCCGGAACACTGAAGCTTTCTTT	CASSRNTEAFF
TRBJ2-5	TRBD1	.	TRBV6-5	TGTGCCAGCAAAGTACAGGGGGCGATGCCAGAGACCCAGTACTTC	CASKVQGAMPETQYF
TRBJ2-1	.	few	TRBV20-1	TGCACCCCTTTCGTTAATGAGCAGTTCTTC	CTPFVNEQFF
TRBJ1-1	TRBD1	once	TRBV29-1	TGCAGCGCTATATCGGGACAGGGGGCGCGGACTGAAGCTTTCTTT	CSAISGQGARTEAFF
TRBJ1-3	.	many	TRBV10-2	TGCGCCAGCAGCGCCGGACGTCCGACCCAAGGAAACACCATATATTTT	CASSAGRPTQGNTIYF
TRBJ2-4	.	many	TRBV6-1	TGTGCCAGCAGTGAAGATGGAGGGGGCGGCAAAAACATTCAGTACTTC	CASSEDGGGGKNIQYF
TRBJ2-1	.	.	TRBV7-9	TGTGCCAGCAGCTTAGACAGGTACAATGAGCAGTTCTTC	CASSLDRYNEQFF
TRBJ1-1	.	.	TRBV6-6	TGTGCCAGCAGTTCAATGGGGTCCTTGAACACTGAAGCTTTCTTT	CASSSMGSLNTEAFF
TRBJ2-7	.	.	TRBV4-1	TGCGCCAGCAGCCAAGATGCACAGGTACTGACCTACGAGCAGTACTTC	CASSQDAQVLTYEQYF
TRBJ1-1	.	.	TRBV9	TGTGCCAGCAGCGTAGTAACCGGGAACACTGAAGCTTTCTTT	CASSVVTGNTEAFF
TRBJ2-1	TRBD2	.	TRBV30	TGTGCCTGGAACCCGGGACTAGCCAGCTACAATGAGCAGTTCTTC	CAWNPGLASYNEQFF
TRBJ2-3	TRBD2	.	TRBV6-6	TGTGCCCTACGGGAGGGCCGAAGCACAGATACGCAGTATTTT	CALREGRSTDTQYF
TRBJ1-4	.	.	TRBV7-2	TGTGCCAGCAGCTTAGCGTACAGCTATAATGAAAAACTGTTTTTT	CASSLAYSYNEKLFF
TRBJ2-2	TRBD2	.	TRBV7-2	TGTGCCAGCAGCTCCGGACTAGCGGGACCGGCCGGGGAGCTGTTTTTT	CASSSGLAGPAGELFF
TRBJ2-1	TRBD1	few	TRBV2	TGTGCCAGCAGGACAGGGCGCAATGAGCAGTTCTTC	CASRTGRNEQFF
TRBJ2-7	TRBD2	.	TRBV6-1	TGTGCCACCTGGAGCGGGAGAAGATACGAGCAGTACTTC	CATWSGRRYEQYF
TRBJ2-1	.	.	TRBV27	TGTGCCAGCAGTTTCTCAAACAGCCGGAACAATGAGCAGTTCTTC	CASSFSNSRNNEQFF
TRBJ2-5	.	.	TRBV27	TGTGCCAGCAGTACGCTCCAGACAGGCCAAGAGACCCAGTACTTC	CASSTLQTGQETQYF
TRBJ2-5	.	many	TRBV11-2	TGTGCCAGCAGCCTACAGTACCAAGAGACCCAGTACTTC	CASSLQYQETQYF
TRBJ2-7	TRBD2	.	TRBV5-4	TGTGCCAGCAGCGCCCCGGGGGGGAGCGGGGTAAACTACGAGCAGTACTTC	CASSAPGGSGVNYEQYF
TRBJ1-2	TRBD1	.	TRBV27	TGTGCCAGCAGTTTAGATTCTCGACAGGGGGTGAACTATGGCTACACCTTC	CASSLDSRQGVNYGYTF
TRBJ1-1	.	.	TRBV19	TGTGCCAGTAGTATAAAGGGGGTAGGAGGAATCACTGAAGCTTTCTTT	CASSIKGVGGITEAFF
TRBJ1-5	.	once	TRBV28	TGTGCCAGCCGCCCCCGACAGGCCGATCAGCCCCAGCATTTT	CASRPRQADQPQHF
TRBJ1-1	.	many	TRBV28	TGTGCCAGCATACAGGGAGGCATGAACACTGAAGCTTTCTTT	CASIQGGMNTEAFF
TRBJ2-5	.	.	TRBV5-1	TGCGCCAGCAGCCTTAATGTCGAGACCCAGTACTTC	CASSLNVETQYF
TRBJ2-2	.	many	TRBV18	TGTGCCAGCTCACCACGTAACAGGGATAGCACCGGGGAGCTGTTTTTT	CASSPRNRDSTGELFF
TRBJ2-7	TRBD2	.	TRBV28	TGTGCCAGCAGTTCGGGGGGTTGGGCTATCCACGAGCAGTACTTC	CASSSGGWAIHEQYF
TRBJ2-4	.	.	TRBV6-1	TGTGCCAGCAGTGGGCTAGGATTCCTAGCCAAAAGCATTCAGTACTTC	CASSGLGFLAKSIQYF
TRBJ2-1	TRBD2	.	TRBV27	TGTGCCAGCAGCCCCCGGCAACTAGCGGGAGCCTACAATGAGCAGTTCTTC	CASSPRQLAGAYNEQFF
TRBJ2-1	.	.	TRBV4-1	TGCGCCAGCAGCTTCCGGGTAACTCACCCCCAGCAGTTCTTC	CASSFRVTHPQQFF
TRBJ2-3	.	.	TRBV5-4	TGTGCCAGCAGCCTCGACCTTACGCAGTATTTT	CASSLDLTQYF
TRBJ2-3	.	many	TRBV4-3	TGCGCCAGCAGCCTGGCTGCCGGCACAGATACGCAGTATTTT	CASSLAAGTDTQYF
TRBJ2-1	TRBD2	.	TRBV28	TGTGCCAGCAGTTCGGGCGGGAGGGGGTCCTACAATGAGCAGTTCTTC	CASSSGGRGSYNEQFF
TRBJ2-2	.	.	TRBV27	TGTGCCAGCAGTATACTCTGGAGGGAGACGAACACCGGGGAGCTGTTTTTT	CASSILWRETNTGELFF
TRBJ2-3	TRBD2	.	TRBV9	TGTGCCAGCAACAGACTAGCGGGAAGCACAGATACGCAGTATTTT	CASNRLAGSTDTQYF
TRBJ2-7	.	.	TRBV11-2	TGTGCCAGCAGCTTAGGTATATGGGAGCAGTACTTC	CASSLGIWEQYF
TRBJ2-1	TRBD1	.	TRBV4-3	TGCGCCAGCAGCCAAGAGTGGGACAGGGTAGGTGAGCAGTTCTTC	CASSQEWDRVGEQFF
TRBJ2-3	TRBD2	.	TRBV11-2	TGTGCCAGCAGCATTATGACTAGCGTACTACCTGCAGATACGCAGTATTTT	CASSIMTSVLPADTQYF
TRBJ1-2	TRBD1	many	TRBV30	TGTGCCTGGAGTGACGGGGGACAGGGGTGGTCCTATGGCTACACCTTC	CAWSDGGQGWSYGYTF
TRBJ2-3	TRBD2	once	TRBV30	TGTGCCTGGAGTGACGGACTAGCGGTGGCAGATACGCAGTATTTT	CAWSDGLAVADTQYF
TRBJ2-7	.	.	TRBV21-1	TGTGCCAGCAGCATTGGAAGGGGAAGGTACGAGCAGTACTTC	CASSIGRGRYEQYF
TRBJ1-4	TRBD1	.	TRBV7-6	TGTGCCAGCAGCTCCTGGACAGGAGATGGAAAACTGTTTTTT	CASSSWTGDGKLFF
TRBJ1-4	.	.	TRBV5-5	TGTGCCAGCTCACTGGGTTGGAATAGTGAAAAACTGTTTTTT	CASSLGWNSEKLFF
TRBJ2-2	.	few	TRBV7-9	TGTGCCAGCAGCTTGGACGTGGGACAAAACACCGGGGAGCTGTTTTTT	CASSLDVGQNTGELFF
TRBJ2-2	.	.	TRBV11-3	TGTGCCAGCAGCTTAGATCGAGGCACCGGGGAGCTGTTTTTT	CASSLDRGTGELFF
TRBJ2-1	TRBD2	.	TRBV5-1	TGCGCCAGCAGCCCGGGACTAGCGGGAGGGTACTCCTACAATGAGCAGTTCTTC	CASSPGLAGGYSYNEQFF
TRBJ2-3	TRBD1	.	TRBV5-6	TGTGCCAGCAGCTCGACAGGGGGCGCAGATACGCAGTATTTT	CASSSTGGADTQYF
TRBJ2-2	.	.	TRBV5-4	TGTGCCAGCAGCCCCGACCACACCGGGGAGCTGTTTTTT	CASSPDHTGELFF
TRBJ1-2	.	.	TRBV5-1	TGCGCCAGCAGCTTGGTTTCCGAGAACTATGGCTACACCTTC	CASSLVSENYGYTF
TRBJ2-7	.	.	TRBV7-9	TGTGCCAGCAGCTTTGAGGGGACCTACGAGCAGTACTTC	CASSFEGTYEQYF